A single sample is the source of the 2 T cell receptor beta chains below, sequenced in a study of blood T cell repertoires in COVID-19. The protocol was immunoSEQ multiplex PCR, while the TCRdb copy is restricted to in-frame clones and leaves out a portion. The sample lists 350,000 to 450,000 clones; 85% to 90% were seen once. The sample was peripheral blood. Receptor source: a human donor in a cohort sampled during active COVID-19.

The rearrangement uses TRBV7-8 and TRBJ2-2, with D possibly TRBD1 on 6 matching bases. The germline V and J ends were trimmed by 2 bases and 5 bases, with 15 bases remaining between them. This CDR3 contains 16 residues. Germline V CDR1 and CDR2: SGHVS, FQNEAQ. CDR3 loop: CASSLHSPGDTGELFF. The CDR3 nucleotides read TGTGCCAGCAGCTTACATTCCCCAGGGGATACCGGGGAGCTGTTTTTT.

The genes are TRBV13 and TRBJ2-7; TRBD1 might be the D (5 bases). The germline gives CDR1 PRHDT, CDR2 FYEKMQ (reference sequence). Trimming pared 4 bases from V and 5 bases from J, leaving 9 bases between. The CDR3 is 12 amino acids. CDR3: CASSYRSNEQYF. The CDR3 DNA follows: TGTGCCAGCAGCTACAGGTCCAACGAGCAGTACTTC.